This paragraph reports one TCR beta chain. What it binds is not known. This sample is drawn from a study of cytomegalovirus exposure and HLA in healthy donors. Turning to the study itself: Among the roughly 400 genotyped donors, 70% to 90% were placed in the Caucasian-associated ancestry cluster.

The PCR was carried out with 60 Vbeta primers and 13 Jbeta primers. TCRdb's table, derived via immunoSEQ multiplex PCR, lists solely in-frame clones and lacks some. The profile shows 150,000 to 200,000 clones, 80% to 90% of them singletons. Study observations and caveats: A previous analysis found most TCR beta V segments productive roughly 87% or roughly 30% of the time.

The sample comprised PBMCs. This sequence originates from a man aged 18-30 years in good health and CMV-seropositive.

CDR3 in DNA: TGTGCCAGCAGCTTTAACCGGGGGACTAATGAAAAACTGTTTTTT. It specifies CASSFNRGTNEKLFF. The chain combines TRBV11-2 with TRBJ1-4; possibly TRBD1 for D (5 bases). The CDR3 length is 15 residues. In germline, CDR1 is SGHAT, CDR2 FQNNGV. The V gene lost 3 bases and the J gene lost 2 bases, with 10 bases spanning the gap.